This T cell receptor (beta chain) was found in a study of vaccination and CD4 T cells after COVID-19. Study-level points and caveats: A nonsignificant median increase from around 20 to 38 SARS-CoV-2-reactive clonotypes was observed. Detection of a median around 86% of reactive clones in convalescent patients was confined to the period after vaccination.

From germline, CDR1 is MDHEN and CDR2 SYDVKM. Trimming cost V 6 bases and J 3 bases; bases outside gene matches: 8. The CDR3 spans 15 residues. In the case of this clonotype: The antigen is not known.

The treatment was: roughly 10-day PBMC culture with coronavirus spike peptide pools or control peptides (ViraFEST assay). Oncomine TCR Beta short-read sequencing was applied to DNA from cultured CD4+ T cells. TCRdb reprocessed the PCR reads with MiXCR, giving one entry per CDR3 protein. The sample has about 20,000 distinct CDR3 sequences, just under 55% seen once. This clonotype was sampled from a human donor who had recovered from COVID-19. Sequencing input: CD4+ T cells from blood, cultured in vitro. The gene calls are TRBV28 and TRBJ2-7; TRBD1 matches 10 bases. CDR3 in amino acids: CASSSRGQGLYEQYF. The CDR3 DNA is TGTGCCAGCAGCTCGAGGGGACAGGGGCTCTACGAGCAGTACTTC.